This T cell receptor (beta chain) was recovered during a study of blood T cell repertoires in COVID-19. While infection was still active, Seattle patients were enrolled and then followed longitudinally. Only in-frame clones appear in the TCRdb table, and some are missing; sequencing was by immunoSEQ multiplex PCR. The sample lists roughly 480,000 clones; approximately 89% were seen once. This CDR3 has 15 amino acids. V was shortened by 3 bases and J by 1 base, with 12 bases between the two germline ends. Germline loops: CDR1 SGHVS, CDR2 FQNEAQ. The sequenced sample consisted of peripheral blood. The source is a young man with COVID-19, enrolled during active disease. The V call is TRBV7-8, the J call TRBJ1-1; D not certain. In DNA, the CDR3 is TGTGCCAGCAGCTTGGGCGGGCCCCGGAACACTGAAGCTTTCTTT. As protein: CASSLGGPRNTEAFF.